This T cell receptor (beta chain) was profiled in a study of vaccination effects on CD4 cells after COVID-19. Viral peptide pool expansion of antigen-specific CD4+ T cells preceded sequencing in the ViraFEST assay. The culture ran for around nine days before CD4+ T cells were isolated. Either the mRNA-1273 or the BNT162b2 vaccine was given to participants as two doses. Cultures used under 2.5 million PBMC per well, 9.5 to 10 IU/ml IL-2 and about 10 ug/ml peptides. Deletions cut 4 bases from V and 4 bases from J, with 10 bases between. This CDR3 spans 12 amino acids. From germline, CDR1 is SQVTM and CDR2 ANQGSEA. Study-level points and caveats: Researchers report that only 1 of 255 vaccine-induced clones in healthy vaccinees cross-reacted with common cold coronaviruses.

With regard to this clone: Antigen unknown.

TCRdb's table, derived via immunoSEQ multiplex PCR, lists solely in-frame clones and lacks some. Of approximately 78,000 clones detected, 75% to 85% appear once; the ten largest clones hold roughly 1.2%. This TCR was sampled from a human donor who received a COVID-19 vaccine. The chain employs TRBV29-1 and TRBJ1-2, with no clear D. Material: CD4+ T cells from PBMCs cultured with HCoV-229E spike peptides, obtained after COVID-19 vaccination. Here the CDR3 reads CSVVRQTYGYTF. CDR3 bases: TGCAGCGTTGTGCGGCAGACCTATGGCTACACCTTC.